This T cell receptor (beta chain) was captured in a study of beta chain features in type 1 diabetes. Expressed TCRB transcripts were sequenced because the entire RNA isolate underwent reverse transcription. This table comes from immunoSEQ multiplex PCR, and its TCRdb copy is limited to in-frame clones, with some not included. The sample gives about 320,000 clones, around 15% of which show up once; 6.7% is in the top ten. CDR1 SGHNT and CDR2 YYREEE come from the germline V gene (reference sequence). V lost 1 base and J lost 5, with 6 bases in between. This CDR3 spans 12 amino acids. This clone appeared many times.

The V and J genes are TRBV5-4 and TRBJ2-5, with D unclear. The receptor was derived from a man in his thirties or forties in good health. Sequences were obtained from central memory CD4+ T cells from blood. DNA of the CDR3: TGTGCCAGCAGCTTGTCGTTGGAGACCCAGTACTTC. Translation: CASSLSLETQYF.